This is a list of T cell receptor beta chains from one sample in a study of cytomegalovirus exposure and HLA in healthy donors. TCRdb's table, derived via immunoSEQ multiplex PCR, lists solely in-frame clones and lacks some. The profile shows tens of thousands of clones, roughly 80% of them singletons. Input material: PBMCs. These receptors all stem from a woman aged 40 to 50 in good health and CMV-seronegative. The conserved cysteine and the conserved F or W are not part of the CDR3 here. The D gene is left open where the match is weak. Part of the rows lack a size; the others show once, few, many or a class for expanded clones.

J gene | V gene | D gene | clone size | CDR3 protein
TRBJ1-2 | TRBV28 | TRBD1 | NA | ASRATGAVYGYT
NA | TRBV7-8 | NA | NA | ASSPRVTYEQY
TRBJ2-4 | TRBV19 | TRBD1 | NA | ASSLQGAAKNIQY
TRBJ1-6 | TRBV7-6 | NA | few | ASSLEGGQFH
TRBJ2-1 | TRBV5-4 | TRBD2 | NA | ASSFRLAGDNEQF
TRBJ1-1 | TRBV5-1 | NA | NA | ASKEGPMNTEAF
TRBJ2-3 | TRBV14 | NA | NA | ASSATQGHNTDTQY
TRBJ1-2 | TRBV6-5 | TRBD1 | once | ASSYSVRDSVYGYT
TRBJ2-3 | TRBV5-8 | TRBD2 | NA | ASKAGGPVGQY
TRBJ2-1 | TRBV9 | NA | NA | ASTRSMAFANEQF
TRBJ1-2 | TRBV5-1 | TRBD1 | NA | ASSRDSQIYGYT
TRBJ2-7 | TRBV6-5 | NA | once | ASSYSTMLTYEQY
TRBJ1-2 | TRBV28 | TRBD1 | few | ASSHRGLGGYT
TRBJ2-7 | TRBV18 | NA | NA | ASSPQGVETYEQY
TRBJ2-2 | TRBV6-5 | TRBD2 | NA | ASSYSLAAGTGELF
TRBJ1-1 | TRBV10-2 | NA | few | ASSEWTENTEAF
TRBJ2-1 | TRBV7-9 | NA | NA | ASSWARYNEQF
TRBJ1-6 | TRBV28 | NA | NA | ASRVALSSYNSPLH
TRBJ2-1 | TRBV13 | NA | few | ASSLGRRSSHEQF
TRBJ2-1 | TRBV7-3 | NA | NA | ASSYDGDNEQF
TRBJ2-6 | TRBV14 | NA | NA | ASSQRGAGNVLT
TRBJ1-6 | TRBV7-9 | NA | once | ASSLEVGAGSDSPLH
TRBJ1-2 | TRBV29-1 | TRBD1 | NA | SVSTGVDYGYT
TRBJ1-2 | TRBV4-3 | NA | NA | ASSQDPSGNYGYT
TRBJ1-5 | TRBV6-6 | TRBD1 | NA | ASSYTGQGNNQPQH
TRBJ2-7 | TRBV15 | NA | NA | ATSRDRARREQY
TRBJ1-2 | TRBV5-6 | NA | NA | ASSLRQSGYT
TRBJ1-2 | TRBV4-3 | NA | NA | ASSQWEAYGYT
TRBJ1-6 | TRBV2 | NA | NA | ASSGRGRNSPLH
TRBJ1-4 | TRBV4-1 | TRBD1 | NA | ASSQDAGGRTNEKLF
TRBJ1-5 | TRBV28 | NA | NA | ASSQTVGSRTQH
TRBJ1-2 | TRBV5-1 | TRBD1 | NA | ASSLVKGAGGYT
TRBJ1-6 | TRBV9 | NA | NA | ASSSQQGVGPLH
TRBJ2-3 | TRBV19 | NA | few | ASSAGGTVGGDTQY
TRBJ1-5 | TRBV15 | TRBD1 | once | ATSLTGGGQPQH
TRBJ1-2 | TRBV18 | NA | NA | ASSPSSGLNGYT
TRBJ2-1 | TRBV7-3 | TRBD2 | NA | ASSLRGLAGKTGYNEQF
TRBJ2-7 | TRBV2 | NA | NA | ASGGGPSYEQY
TRBJ1-2 | TRBV4-3 | TRBD1 | NA | ASSQNRGWRGDYT
TRBJ1-1 | TRBV6-1 | TRBD1 | NA | ASSEAEDRGSAF
TRBJ2-7 | TRBV2 | TRBD1 | once | ASSGGASYEQY
TRBJ1-6 | TRBV9 | NA | NA | ASSVGWAAGYNSPLH
TRBJ2-5 | TRBV7-8 | NA | NA | ASWDSRAQETQY
TRBJ2-7 | TRBV7-2 | TRBD2 | NA | ASSPRSGGSSYEQY
TRBJ1-1 | TRBV6-6 | NA | NA | ASSYEWGGNTEAF
TRBJ2-1 | TRBV7-2 | TRBD2 | NA | ASSFILASYNEQF
TRBJ2-2 | TRBV5-1 | NA | NA | ASSLGFGNTGELF
TRBJ1-6 | TRBV7-8 | TRBD1 | NA | ASSPPWLQGANSPLH